One sample yielded the 18 T cell receptor beta chains listed below, sequenced in a study of blood T cell repertoires in COVID-19. Repertoires were generated with immunoSEQ multiplex PCR, while TCRdb's copy carries only in-frame clones and drops some. The table includes approximately 150,000 clones, around 86% detected once. The sample was PBMCs or T cells enriched from blood (not recorded which). The source is a man between 60 and 70 years old who had recovered from COVID-19.

This chain links TRBV19 with TRBJ2-7; unclear D gene. The CDR3 has 13 residues. Trimming left V 4 bases short and J 2 bases short, with 9 bases between. From germline, CDR1 is LNHDA and CDR2 SQIVND (reference sequence). The CDR3, as DNA: TGTGCCAGTAGTAGTGGGCGCGCCTACGAGCAGTACTTC. It encodes CASSSGRAYEQYF. The variable domain in full, with the rest retrieved from reference TRBV19 and TRBJ2-7, is DGGITQSPKYLFRKEGQNVTLSCEQNLNHDAMYWYRQDPGQGLRLIYYSQIVNDFQKGDIAEGYSVSREKKESFPLTVTSAQKNPTAFYLCASSSGRAYEQYFGPGTRLTVT.

The rearrangement links TRBV6-6 to TRBJ2-7; 7 positions match TRBD2. The germline CDR1 and CDR2 sequences are MNHNY and SVGAGI (reference sequence). CDR3 size: 14 residues. Trimming cost V 8 bases and J 4 bases; bases outside gene matches: 11. In DNA, the CDR3 is TGTGCCAGCCGTGGGGGTGGGGAGGGATACGAGCAGTACTTC. It yields the protein CASRGGGEGYEQYF.

The chain joins TRBV5-6 to TRBJ1-2; D is unclear. The CDR3 contains 12 residues. The V gene lost 3 bases and the J gene lost 2 bases, with 5 bases spanning the gap. CDR1 is SGHDT and CDR2 is YYEEEE in the germline V gene. This CDR3 is CASSSPNYGYTF. Here the CDR3 DNA reads TGTGCCAGCAGCTCTCCCAACTATGGCTACACCTTC.

The chain joins TRBV18 to TRBJ2-7, with D possibly matching TRBD2 (6 bases). CDR1 KGHSH and CDR2 LQKENI come from the germline V gene. Trimming cost V 5 bases and J 7 bases, with 15 bases left between them. The CDR3 consists of 13 residues. CDR3 DNA sequence: TGTGCCAGCTCAGCGTTCTCCGGGGGTGAGCAGTACTTC. Amino acids: CASSAFSGGEQYF. The full variable domain, in which reference TRBV18 and TRBJ2-7 provide the parts outside the CDR3, is NAGVMQNPRHLVRRRGQEARLRCSPMKGHSHVYWYRQLPEEGLKFMVYLQKENIIDESGMPKERFSAEFPKEGPSILRIQQVVRGDSAAYFCASSAFSGGEQYFGPGTRLTVT.

The chain uses TRBV7-8 and TRBJ1-5, with 11 bases matching TRBD1. CDR3 length equals 17 residues. The germline V gene has CDR1 SGHVS and CDR2 FQNEAQ. The V segment lost 3 bases and the J segment 1 base; nucleotides outside the gene matches: 5. The CDR3 protein is CASSFGTGGISNQPQHF. The CDR3 DNA reads as TGTGCCAGCAGCTTCGGGACAGGGGGGATAAGCAATCAGCCCCAGCATTTT.

The sample holds many counts of this clone. CDR3 nucleotide sequence: TGTGCCAGCAGTTACCGAGGACAGGGATGGTATGGCTACACCTTC. Translation: CASSYRGQGWYGYTF. The gene calls are TRBV5-4 and TRBJ1-2; 8 bases line up with TRBD1. This CDR3 comprises 15 residues. The ends lost 5 bases at V and 5 bases at J; junction bases unmatched: 11. The germline V gene has CDR1 SGHNT and CDR2 YYREEE (reference sequence).

The chain combines TRBV27 with TRBJ1-1; D gene uncertain. Germline CDR1 and CDR2: MNHEY and SMNVEV (reference sequence). This CDR3 is 15 amino acids long. V was clipped by 3 bases and J by 0 bases, with 11 bases between them. The DNA of the CDR3 is TGTGCCAGCAGTTTTTACGCTCACATGAACACTGAAGCTTTCTTT. As protein: CASSFYAHMNTEAFF.

This clone has a single count. This chain joins TRBV5-5 and TRBJ2-1, with 10 bases identical to TRBD2. CDR3 length: 16 residues. V was clipped by 0 bases and J by 5 bases; unmatched bases: 5. The V gene's germline CDR1 is SGHKS and CDR2 YYEKEE (reference sequence). CDR3 coding DNA: TGTGCCAGCAGCTTGGCCCTAGCGGGAGTTAACAATGAGCAGTTCTTC. Its protein product is CASSLALAGVNNEQFF.

This sequence joins TRBV4-1 and TRBJ2-7, with a weak D call TRBD2 (6 bases). Germline V gene sequence: CDR1 MGHRA, CDR2 YSYEKL. The CDR3 covers 15 residues. V lost 6 bases to trimming and J lost 3 bases, with 18 bases between them. The DNA for the CDR3 is TGCGCCAGCAGGGGGTCGGGCGGGGAATACTACGAGCAGTACTTC. This encodes CASRGSGGEYYEQYF.

The rearrangement links TRBV7-2 to TRBJ2-4, with D maybe TRBD2 (6 bases). The germline CDR1 and CDR2 sequences are SGHTA and FQGNSA. The CDR3 is 12 residues long. V gave up 3 bases and J gave up 15 bases, with 15 bases separating them. The CDR3 DNA follows: TGTGCCAGCAGCTTTACCGGGGACTTAAGGTACTTC. This gives the protein CASSFTGDLRYF.

The count of this clone is one. The V call is TRBV24-1, the J call TRBJ2-7, with 8 bases identical to TRBD1. The CDR3 is 13 amino acids. Trimming removed 3 bases from V and 7 bases from J; junction bases left unmatched: 4. Germline-derived CDR1 and CDR2 are KGHDR and SFDVKD. CDR3 sequence reads: CATSDQGAGEQYF. The CDR3 bases are TGTGCCACCAGTGATCAGGGGGCTGGTGAGCAGTACTTC.

CDR3 sequence (DNA): TGTGCCAGCAGTGCCGGGACTAGCTCCAATACGCAGTATTTT. Encoded protein: CASSAGTSSNTQYF. This rearrangement joins TRBV2 to TRBJ2-3; the match to TRBD2 covers 9 bases. The junction had 6 bases not matched to a gene; V was cut back by 4 bases and J by 7 bases. CDR1 and CDR2 from the germline V gene are SNHLY and FYNNEI. CDR3 length: 14 amino acids.

V and J are TRBV2 and TRBJ2-5; 9 bases are shared with TRBD1. This CDR3 contains 12 residues. The V gene end was trimmed by 8 bases and the J gene end by 5 bases; junction bases not matched to a gene: 3. CDR1 and CDR2 (germline): SNHLY, FYNNEI. CDR3 bases: TGTGCCAGCGGACAGGGGAGGGAGACCCAGTACTTC. Translating it yields CASGQGRETQYF.

The chain links TRBV5-4 to TRBJ2-2; 10 bases are a match to TRBD2. V dropped 5 bases and J dropped 1; count of bases not matched to a gene: 5. CDR3 length: 16 residues. Germline CDR1 is SGHNT and CDR2 is YYREEE (reference sequence). CDR3 bases: TGTGCCAGCAGACCCACTAGCGGGAAGAACACCGGGGAGCTGTTTTTT. The encoded protein is CASRPTSGKNTGELFF.

The V call is TRBV9, the J call TRBJ1-4, with TRBD1 matching 8 bases. The V gene's germline CDR1 is SGDLS and CDR2 YYNGEE. V lost 2 bases, J lost 1 base, and 1 base stayed unmatched. The CDR3 runs 15 residues. CDR3 sequence reads: CASSVRGQTNEKLFF. CDR3 nucleotide sequence: TGTGCCAGCAGCGTCAGGGGGCAAACTAATGAAAAACTGTTTTTT.

This sequence joins TRBV18 and TRBJ2-7, with unresolved D. V was shortened by 4 bases and J by 0 bases, with 7 bases between the two germline ends. CDR1 KGHSH and CDR2 LQKENI come from the germline V gene. CDR3 length: 13 amino acids. CDR3 in DNA: TGTGCCAGCTCACGCGGTGGCTCCTACGAGCAGTACTTC. Amino acid sequence: CASSRGGSYEQYF.

This clone was recorded a few times. The gene calls are TRBV3-1 (or the pseudogene TRBV3-2) and TRBJ2-2, with TRBD1 matching over 8 bases. J gave up 5 bases and V 6 bases, and 11 bases lay outside the gene matches. Germline-derived CDR1 and CDR2 are LGHDT and YNNKEL (reference sequence). This CDR3 comprises 16 residues. For the CDR3, the DNA is TGTGCCAGCAGACTGCAGGGGGCACGGAGGACCGGGGAGCTGTTTTTT. It yields the protein CASRLQGARRTGELFF.

The sample holds one count of this clone. The chain links TRBV2 to TRBJ2-7; D uncertain. Trimming left V 6 bases short and J 4 bases short, with 10 bases between. Germline V gene lookup returns CDR1 SNHLY and CDR2 FYNNEI. This CDR3 is built from 12 residues. The CDR3 coding sequence is TGTGCCAGCAGCCGCTTTCTATACGAGCAGTACTTC. This codes for CASSRFLYEQYF.